These T cell receptor beta chains were read from a single sample in a study of OX40 agonist ivuxolimab in advanced cancers. The assay was immunoSEQ multiplex PCR, and TCRdb's table has in-frame clones only and misses some. The sample records about 53,000 clones, around 87% being singletons. Source: CD4+ or CD8+ T cells sorted from blood, taken in a trial of the OX40 agonist ivuxolimab. These receptors came from an adult with an advanced solid tumor such as melanoma, head and neck, liver or kidney cancer. The CDR3 runs from the conserved cysteine through the conserved F or W. A D gene is named only where the DNA matches it firmly. Expanded clones get a size class; other rows say once, few or many, or leave the size out.

cdr3_nt,cdr3_aa,d_call,j_call,v_call,clone_size
TGCAGTGCCTCGGAGACCCAGTACTTC,CSASETQYF,NA,TRBJ2-5,TRBV20-1,NA
TGTGCCAGCAGCCCAAGGCTAGCGGGAGTGGGTGAGCAGTTCTTC,CASSPRLAGVGEQFF,TRBD2,TRBJ2-1,TRBV7-3,NA
TGCAGCGTTGCCTCCCCGCCGATACGGGATGAGCAGTTCTTC,CSVASPPIRDEQFF,NA,TRBJ2-1,TRBV29-1,NA
TGTGCCAGCAGTCGACAGGGCCCGAATGAGCAGTTCTTC,CASSRQGPNEQFF,TRBD1,TRBJ2-1,TRBV6-5,NA
TGTGCCAGCAGTGAATTGGGACAGGGGATCCCAGATACGCAGTATTTT,CASSELGQGIPDTQYF,TRBD1,TRBJ2-3,TRBV6-1,NA
TGTGCCAGCAGCCATGGACAGGGTTCGAAAGGCTACACCTTC,CASSHGQGSKGYTF,TRBD1,TRBJ1-2,TRBV7-2,NA
TGTGCCACCCGGTGGGACAGGGTTTCAGATACGCAGTATTTT,CATRWDRVSDTQYF,TRBD1,TRBJ2-3,TRBV10-3,NA
TGCGCCAGCAGCCAAGATCTTCCGGTACCGAACACTGAAGCTTTCTTT,CASSQDLPVPNTEAFF,NA,TRBJ1-1,TRBV4-1,NA
TGTGCCAGTAGTATAGGTAGCGGGGGACTCACGGATACGCAGTATTTT,CASSIGSGGLTDTQYF,TRBD2,TRBJ2-3,TRBV19,NA
TGTGCCTGGAGTGAAGGGAACTATGGCTACACCTTC,CAWSEGNYGYTF,NA,TRBJ1-2,TRBV30,NA
TGTGCCAGCAGCGCCGGAGGGCTAGCGGGAAACACCGGGGAGCTGTTTTTT,CASSAGGLAGNTGELFF,TRBD2,TRBJ2-2,TRBV9,NA
TGTGCCAGCAGCCGTTTCCGGGACAGGGACGGCGAAGCTTTCTTT,CASSRFRDRDGEAFF,TRBD1,TRBJ1-1,TRBV11-2,NA
TGTGCCAGCAGCTTGAACACGGATCAGCCCCAGCATTTT,CASSLNTDQPQHF,NA,TRBJ1-5,TRBV5-8,NA
TGTGCCAGCAGTTTGGGGCTTACCTACGAGCAGTACTTC,CASSLGLTYEQYF,NA,TRBJ2-7,TRBV6-5,NA
TGTGCCAGCAGCCAGACGGGAGGGGCGGGCAATCAGCCCCAGCATTTT,CASSQTGGAGNQPQHF,NA,TRBJ1-5,TRBV4-2,few
TGTGCCAGCACTGCGGGGGTGAGGACTGAAGCTTTCTTT,CASTAGVRTEAFF,NA,TRBJ1-1,TRBV28,NA
TGTGCCATCAGTACCCGGGACAAGGACTACTCACCCCTCCACTTT,CAISTRDKDYSPLHF,NA,TRBJ1-6,TRBV10-3,NA
TGTGCCAGCAGCCGGGCGGTCGCTGCCAACACCGGGGAGCTGTTTTTT,CASSRAVAANTGELFF,NA,TRBJ2-2,TRBV6-4,NA
TGTGCCAGCAGTTCCCCCTCGGCGGCAGGAGACTGGGGTGAGCAGTTCTTC,CASSSPSAAGDWGEQFF,NA,TRBJ2-1,TRBV28,NA
TGTGCCAGCTCACCCGGGACTAGCACAGATACGCAGTATTTT,CASSPGTSTDTQYF,NA,TRBJ2-3,TRBV18,NA
TGCGCCAGCAGTGAGAGGTACGGGGACAACACTGAAGCTTTCTTT,CASSERYGDNTEAFF,NA,TRBJ1-1,TRBV10-2,NA
TGTGCCAGCAGTTCGGACAGGTTCTCCTACGAGCAGTACTTC,CASSSDRFSYEQYF,TRBD1,TRBJ2-7,TRBV2,NA
TGTGCCAGCAGCTTAGGGACGGGACCGGTGGGCACTGAAGCTTTCTTT,CASSLGTGPVGTEAFF,NA,TRBJ1-1,TRBV11-2,NA
TGCGCCAGCAGCTTGGGAATCTCCTCCTACGAGCAGTACTTC,CASSLGISSYEQYF,NA,TRBJ2-7,TRBV5-1,NA
TGCGCCAGCCTCGCGGGGCCAGATCCCTTCGAGCAGTACTTC,CASLAGPDPFEQYF,NA,TRBJ2-7,TRBV23-1,once
TGTGCCTGGAGTGGGGACAGTAGGGTTCTCGGCTACACCTTC,CAWSGDSRVLGYTF,TRBD1,TRBJ1-2,TRBV30,NA
TGTGCCAGCAGCTTAGCTAGCGGGTGGCAAGAGACCCAGTACTTC,CASSLASGWQETQYF,TRBD2,TRBJ2-5,TRBV7-6,NA
TGTGCCAGCACCCAGGACAGTGGCGGCAATCAGCCCCAGCATTTT,CASTQDSGGNQPQHF,NA,TRBJ1-5,TRBV2,NA
TGTGCCAGCTCACCAGTAGAGAGGACAGAGCAGTACTTC,CASSPVERTEQYF,NA,TRBJ2-7,TRBV18,once
TGTGCCAGCTCAACATACAGCCAGAACACTGAAGCTTTCTTT,CASSTYSQNTEAFF,NA,TRBJ1-1,TRBV18,NA
TGTGCCAGCAGTAGCATGGCCTACGAGCAGTACTTC,CASSSMAYEQYF,NA,TRBJ2-7,TRBV2,few
TGCGCCAGCAGCCAGAACCAGGGGGATACGCAGTATTTT,CASSQNQGDTQYF,NA,TRBJ2-3,TRBV4-1,NA
TGTGCCAGCAGTTACGGGCAGCCGAACACTGAAGCTTTCTTT,CASSYGQPNTEAFF,NA,TRBJ1-1,TRBV6-5,NA
TGCGCCAGCAGCGGACAGATTAGCACAGATACGCAGTATTTT,CASSGQISTDTQYF,NA,TRBJ2-3,TRBV10-1,NA
TGCGCCAGCAGCCAGGACAGGTCTGGAAACACCATATATTTT,CASSQDRSGNTIYF,TRBD1,TRBJ1-3,TRBV4-1,NA
TGTGCCAGCAGCCAAATGGGGGCGTACAATGAGCAGTTCTTC,CASSQMGAYNEQFF,NA,TRBJ2-1,TRBV14,NA
TGTGCCGCAGGGACTATCACCGGGGAGCTGTTTTTT,CAAGTITGELFF,TRBD2,TRBJ2-2,TRBV18,NA
TGTGCCAGTAGTACTGCCGCAGACGGTGAGCAGTTCTTC,CASSTAADGEQFF,NA,TRBJ2-1,TRBV19,NA
TGCGCCAGCAGCACTGGACAGACCTATGGCTACACCTTC,CASSTGQTYGYTF,NA,TRBJ1-2,TRBV5-1,NA
TGTGCCAGCAGCTCGAATCCCCTGAACACTGAAGCTTTCTTT,CASSSNPLNTEAFF,NA,TRBJ1-1,TRBV28,NA
TGTGCCTGGAGTGTACTTAGGAGCTCCTACGAGCAGTACTTC,CAWSVLRSSYEQYF,NA,TRBJ2-7,TRBV30,NA
TGCAGCGTCAATCTGGGGGGGGCTGACACTGAAGCTTTCTTT,CSVNLGGADTEAFF,NA,TRBJ1-1,TRBV29-1,NA
TGTGCCAGTAGTCCCGGGGTAGCGGGCTCCTCGAACACCGGGGAGCTGTTTTTT,CASSPGVAGSSNTGELFF,TRBD2,TRBJ2-2,TRBV19,once
TGTGCCAGCAGTCAAAGAATCGGGCGGGGGGGCTGGGAGACCCAGTACTTC,CASSQRIGRGGWETQYF,TRBD2,TRBJ2-5,TRBV14,NA
TGTGCCAGTAGTATGGTTGGAGACTATGGCTACACCTTC,CASSMVGDYGYTF,NA,TRBJ1-2,TRBV19,NA
TGTGCCAGCAGCCCGCAGGGAATTGGAAACACCATATATTTT,CASSPQGIGNTIYF,NA,TRBJ1-3,TRBV7-2,NA
TGTGCCAGCAGCTCAGGGTTCTACGAGCAGTACTTC,CASSSGFYEQYF,NA,TRBJ2-7,TRBV5-5,NA
TGTGCCAGCTCACCACAGGAAGTAAGAGGCCCTGGGGCCAACGTCCTGACTTTC,CASSPQEVRGPGANVLTF,NA,TRBJ2-6,TRBV18,NA
TGCAGCGTTGGCAGTAGGTGGGAGACCCAGTACTTC,CSVGSRWETQYF,NA,TRBJ2-5,TRBV29-1,NA
TGCGCCAGCACCCCGGGGAATCAGCCCCAGCATTTT,CASTPGNQPQHF,NA,TRBJ1-5,TRBV5-1,NA
TGTGCCCACAGGGGTCTCTCTGGAAACACCATATATTTT,CAHRGLSGNTIYF,TRBD1,TRBJ1-3,TRBV10-3,once
TGTGCCAGCAGCTTTTGGGCAGGGGAGACCCAGTACTTC,CASSFWAGETQYF,NA,TRBJ2-5,TRBV7-6,NA
TGCGCCAGCAGCTTGGCCGTGGGAGGTGGTTCCGGGGAGCTGTTTTTT,CASSLAVGGGSGELFF,NA,TRBJ2-2,TRBV5-1,NA
TGTGCCAGCAGCCCTCCGGGACTTCAAGAGACCCAGTACTTC,CASSPPGLQETQYF,NA,TRBJ2-5,TRBV5-4,NA
TGTGCCAGCAGCCGGGACAGGGGAGCCAAAAACATTCAGTACTTC,CASSRDRGAKNIQYF,TRBD1,TRBJ2-4,TRBV5-4,few
TGTGCCAGCAGTGAAGGGACCCTCGGACAGCCCCAGCATTTT,CASSEGTLGQPQHF,NA,TRBJ1-5,TRBV2,NA
TGTGCCAGCAGTGGGGAGGGGGGCTGGGAGACCCAGTACTTC,CASSGEGGWETQYF,NA,TRBJ2-5,TRBV6-5,NA